This T cell receptor beta chain came from a study of radiotherapy plus CTLA-4 blockade in lung cancer. For the study at large: Objective responses emerged in about 20% of patients, and 30% to 40% attained disease control. General study results and limits: Interferon-beta and early blood T cell clone dynamics reportedly predicted response best.

The data were produced by immunoSEQ multiplex PCR, yet TCRdb's version contains in-frame clones alone and is incomplete. The top ten hold 3.4% of the sample, which has about 98,000 clones, 82% seen once. Note on this clone: Its cognate antigen is unknown.

Here the sequenced sample was peripheral blood, taken from a patient treated with radiotherapy plus ipilimumab. The receptor's source is a human donor with non-small cell lung cancer who had a partial response to radiotherapy plus ipilimumab.

The CDR3 sequence: CASSGGWGSAFF. CDR3 nucleotide sequence: TGTGCCAGCAGTGGGGGCTGGGGTTCCGCTTTCTTT. This chain joins TRBV25-1 and TRBJ1-1, with a tentative D call TRBD1 (5 bases). This CDR3 is 12 amino acids long. Germline V gene sequence: CDR1 MGHDK, CDR2 SYGVNS. V was trimmed by 4 bases and J by 11 bases, leaving 14 bases between them.